Listed here are 8 T cell receptor beta chains from one sample, sequenced in a study of T cells after yellow fever vaccination. TCRdb reanalysed the 5' RACE reads using MiXCR and keeps one entry per CDR3 protein. The sample holds about 340,000 distinct CDR3 sequences, approximately 9% seen once. Sample: PBMCs, taken on the day of the first yellow fever vaccination. The source is a young man who received the YFV17D yellow fever vaccine.

The chain links TRBV10-3 to TRBJ2-2; D is unclear. Trimming removed 6 bases from V and 5 bases from J, with 13 bases in between. Looked up from germline, CDR1 is ENHRY and CDR2 is SYGVKD. The CDR3 length is 14 residues. The chain's CDR3 is CAISPMGGTGELFF. The CDR3 bases are TGTGCCATCAGCCCTATGGGCGGAACCGGGGAGCTGTTTTTT.

V and J are TRBV6-1 and TRBJ2-5; 12 positions agree with TRBD2. CDR3 length: 15 amino acids. Trimming removed 6 bases from V and 5 bases from J; junction bases left unmatched: 7. The V gene's germline CDR1 is MNHNS and CDR2 SASEGT. The CDR3 DNA follows: TGTGCCAGCAGCCCGCCAGGGACTAGCGGGGAGACCCAGTACTTC. It codes for CASSPPGTSGETQYF.

The V and J genes are TRBV4-2 and TRBJ2-3; 8 nucleotides line up with TRBD2. Trimming took 0 bases from V and 2 from J; bases not matched to a gene: 7. Germline V gives CDR1 LGHNA, CDR2 YNFKEQ. The length of the CDR3 is 17 residues. Here the CDR3 reads CASSQDSSGGITDTQYF. CDR3 in DNA: TGTGCCAGCAGCCAAGACAGCAGCGGGGGTATCACAGATACGCAGTATTTT.

This clonotype was seen more than once but under ten times. The chain couples TRBV6-2 or TRBV6-3 to TRBJ2-5; no clear D gene. Germline V gene lookup returns CDR1 MNHEY and CDR2 SVGEGT. This CDR3 spans 12 amino acids. The germline V and J ends were trimmed by 7 bases and 4 bases, with 10 bases remaining between them. CDR3 sequence reads: CASTGEPETQYF. The CDR3 region has the DNA TGTGCCAGCACCGGAGAACCAGAGACCCAGTACTTC.

This clonotype was observed a handful of times. The CDR3 region has the DNA TGTGCCAGTAGTATAAGCGGAAGAAACTATGGCTACACCTTC. Amino acids: CASSISGRNYGYTF. This chain connects TRBV19 to TRBJ1-2; D is unresolved. CDR1 and CDR2 (germline): LNHDA, SQIVND (reference sequence). This CDR3 is built from 14 residues. Trimming removed 2 bases from V and 2 bases from J, with 9 bases in between.

The chain is built from TRBV7-9 and TRBJ1-4, with TRBD1 matching over 8 bases. The ends lost 3 bases at V and 1 base at J; junction bases unmatched: 7. Germline V gives CDR1 SEHNR, CDR2 FQNEAQ (reference sequence). The CDR3 is 17 amino acids. The CDR3 DNA follows: TGTGCCAGCAGCTTCGGAGAAGACAGGGGAACTAATGAAAAACTGTTTTTT. This encodes CASSFGEDRGTNEKLFF. The whole variable domain, remainder taken from reference TRBV7-9 and TRBJ1-4, is DTGVSQNPRHKITKRGQNVTFRCDPISEHNRLYWYRQTLGQGPEFLTYFQNEAQLEKSRLLSDRFSAERPKGSFSTLEIQRTEQGDSAMYLCASSFGEDRGTNEKLFFGSGTQLSVL.

This clonotype was seen a few times. The V and J genes are TRBV10-1 and TRBJ2-3; no definite D call. This CDR3 contains 13 residues. V lost 5 bases and J 2 bases, leaving 8 bases between the germline ends. Germline-derived CDR1 and CDR2 are WNHNN and SYGVQD (reference sequence). CDR3 in amino acids: CASSNKPTDTQYF. The CDR3, as DNA: TGCGCCAGCAGTAACAAGCCCACAGATACGCAGTATTTT.

This clonotype was seen more than once but under ten times. J is TRBJ2-3 and V is TRBV12-3 or TRBV12-4; TRBD2 agrees at 14 bases. Unmatched junction bases numbered 8, after V lost 6 bases and J lost 0 bases. The CDR3 runs to 18 residues. CDR3 residues: CASSRGLAGGFSTDTQYF. The CDR3 DNA reads as TGTGCCAGCAGCCGAGGACTAGCGGGGGGCTTTAGCACAGATACGCAGTATTTT.